This is a list of T cell receptor beta chains from one sample in a study of T cells in Graves' hyperthyroidism and ophthalmopathy. Via MiXCR, TCRdb re-called the multiplex PCR reads, giving one row per CDR3 protein. This sample has under 450,000 distinct CDR3 sequences, with approximately 15% found just once. Specimen: blood. These receptors were collected from a young woman with Graves' hyperthyroidism. CDR3s include the opening cysteine and the closing phenylalanine or tryptophan. A D gene is named only where the DNA matches it firmly. Some rows have no size entry. The others give once, few or many, or a class for an expanded clone.

NA | NA | TRBJ2-5 | TRBV11-2 | CASSLIRRETQYF | TGTGCCAGCAGCTTGATACGACGGGAGACCCAGTACTTC
NA | NA | TRBJ1-1 | TRBV13 | CASSFTVRNTEAFF | TGTGCCAGCAGCTTCACGGTCCGGAACACTGAAGCTTTCTTT
few | TRBD1 | TRBJ2-2 | TRBV15 | CATSGQGAGELFF | TGTGCCACCAGCGGCCAGGGGGCCGGGGAGCTGTTTTTT
many | NA | TRBJ2-7 | TRBV28 | CASSGLYSSYEQYF | TGTGCCAGCAGCGGCCTGTACTCGTCTTACGAGCAGTACTTC
NA | TRBD1 | TRBJ1-4 | TRBV28 | CASSLLGGREKLFF | TGTGCCAGCAGTTTATTAGGGGGCCGCGAAAAACTGTTTTTT
NA | TRBD2 | TRBJ2-7 | TRBV29-1 | CSAGGSPISEQYF | TGCAGCGCGGGGGGTTCCCCAATAAGCGAGCAGTACTTC
NA | NA | TRBJ2-1 | TRBV6-2/TRBV6-3 | CASSLRQRSSYNEQFF | TGTGCCAGCAGTTTACGACAGAGGAGCTCCTACAATGAGCAGTTCTTC
many | NA | TRBJ1-5 | TRBV2 | CASRGPRTELNQPQHF | TGTGCCAGCAGGGGGCCGAGGACAGAACTCAATCAGCCCCAGCATTTT
NA | NA | TRBJ2-1 | TRBV15 | CATSGDGGDEQFF | TGTGCCACCAGCGGTGATGGGGGCGATGAGCAGTTCTTC
few | NA | TRBJ2-2 | TRBV24-1 | CATSPRGPGRVTGELFF | TGTGCCACCAGTCCCCGTGGACCTGGGCGGGTTACCGGGGAGCTGTTTTTT
few | TRBD2 | TRBJ2-7 | TRBV20-1 | CSAPGTSGSVTYEQYF | TGCAGTGCCCCCGGGACTAGCGGGAGCGTCACCTACGAGCAGTACTTC
few | TRBD2 | TRBJ2-1 | TRBV12-3/TRBV12-4 | CASRQSGAGGLQFF | TGTGCCAGCAGACAATCGGGGGCGGGGGGGCTGCAGTTCTTC
few | NA | TRBJ2-2 | TRBV7-3 | CASSLRPLNTGELFF | TGTGCCAGCAGCTTAAGGCCCCTGAACACCGGGGAGCTGTTTTTT
few | NA | TRBJ2-5 | TRBV4-1 | CASSPTRGAKRETQYF | TGCGCCAGCAGCCCTACCCGGGGGGCGAAGAGGGAGACCCAGTACTTC
many | NA | TRBJ2-1 | TRBV20-1 | CSASAGDLGNEQFF | TGCAGTGCTAGTGCCGGGGACCTTGGGAATGAGCAGTTCTTC
NA | TRBD2 | TRBJ2-7 | TRBV10-2 | CASRRESYEQYF | TGCGCCAGCCGGCGGGAGTCCTACGAGCAGTACTTC
many | NA | TRBJ1-2 | TRBV2 | CASTQHLGTARRDYGYTF | TGTGCCAGCACCCAACACCTAGGGACCGCCCGGAGGGACTATGGCTACACCTTC
many | NA | TRBJ1-5 | TRBV20-1 | CSARGTENQPQHF | TGCAGTGCTAGAGGGACAGAGAATCAGCCCCAGCATTTT
NA | NA | TRBJ1-6 | TRBV7-8 | CASSWARIPHSSYNSPLHF | TGTGCCAGCAGCTGGGCCAGGATTCCCCACTCCTCCTATAATTCACCCCTCCACTTT
many | TRBD2 | TRBJ2-1 | TRBV28 | CASRSLAGGYNEQFF | TGTGCCAGCAGGTCGCTAGCGGGAGGCTACAATGAGCAGTTCTTC
few | NA | TRBJ1-1 | TRBV19 | CASSPEEGGSTEAFF | TGTGCCAGTAGTCCGGAAGAGGGGGGGAGTACTGAAGCTTTCTTT
few | TRBD1 | TRBJ2-7 | TRBV10-3 | CAISGPLTGTGATYEQYF | TGTGCCATCAGTGGGCCCTTAACCGGGACAGGGGCTACCTACGAGCAGTACTTC
NA | NA | TRBJ1-2 | TRBV11-3 | CASSLVVGMDYTF | TGTGCCAGCAGCTTAGTCGTGGGGATGGACTACACCTTC
few | NA | TRBJ1-1 | TRBV20-1 | CSARPRTGGPLGTEAFF | TGCAGTGCTAGACCCCGAACAGGCGGCCCCCTCGGGACTGAAGCTTTCTTT